The 20 T cell receptor beta chains presented below share a single source sample, sequenced in a study of cytomegalovirus exposure and HLA in healthy donors. The PCR was carried out with 60 Vbeta primers and 13 Jbeta primers. Clones were read by immunoSEQ multiplex PCR, and TCRdb kept only the in-frame ones, dropping some. The profile shows some 100,000 clones, roughly three quarters of them singletons. The sequencing sample was made of PBMCs. These receptors were obtained from a female donor in good health and CMV-seropositive.

The genes are TRBV30 and TRBJ2-5; 8 bases map to TRBD2. The CDR3 length is 18 residues. The junction had 16 bases not matched to a gene; V was cut back by 0 bases and J by 4 bases. Germline V gene sequence: CDR1 GTSNPN, CDR2 SVGIG (reference sequence). CDR3 sequence reads: CAWSVLGLAGWGRETQYF. CDR3 coding DNA: TGTGCCTGGAGTGTACTAGGGCTAGCGGGTTGGGGGAGAGAGACCCAGTACTTC.

The genes are TRBV18 and TRBJ1-3; 9 positions agree with TRBD1. The germline CDR1 and CDR2 sequences are KGHSH and LQKENI. The CDR3 runs to 17 residues. The trim removed 5 bases at V and 0 bases at J, leaving 8 bases unmatched. The CDR3 DNA follows: TGTGCCAGCTCATCACGGACAGGGGACCTCTCTGGAAACACCATATATTTT. Amino acids: CASSSRTGDLSGNTIYF. Full variable domain (remainder filled in from reference TRBV18 and TRBJ1-3): NAGVMQNPRHLVRRRGQEARLRCSPMKGHSHVYWYRQLPEEGLKFMVYLQKENIIDESGMPKERFSAEFPKEGPSILRIQQVVRGDSAAYFCASSSRTGDLSGNTIYFGEGSWLTVV.

DNA of the CDR3: TGTGCCAGCTCACCGAGGACAGGGATATACACTGAAGCTTTCTTT. Its translation is CASSPRTGIYTEAFF. The chain joins TRBV18 to TRBJ1-1; 8 bases map to TRBD1. V lost 3 bases to trimming and J lost 3 bases; unmatched junction nucleotides: 6. This CDR3 is 15 amino acids long. Germline V gives CDR1 KGHSH, CDR2 LQKENI. The full variable domain, rest sourced from reference TRBV18 and TRBJ1-1, is NAGVMQNPRHLVRRRGQEARLRCSPMKGHSHVYWYRQLPEEGLKFMVYLQKENIIDESGMPKERFSAEFPKEGPSILRIQQVVRGDSAAYFCASSPRTGIYTEAFFGQGTRLTVV.

The chain has TRBV19 and TRBJ2-7, with D possibly being TRBD1 (6 bases). CDR3 length equals 14 residues. CDR1 is LNHDA, CDR2 SQIVND, per germline (reference sequence). V was clipped by 10 bases and J by 6 bases, with 22 bases between them. The CDR3 loop reads CATSLRQGSGEQYF. CDR3 sequence (DNA): TGTGCCACCTCGCTACGGCAGGGGTCCGGCGAGCAGTACTTC.

This clone was observed a few times. The chain joins TRBV15 to TRBJ2-5, with 9 bases lining up with TRBD1. The end of the DNA aligns better with TRBJ2-7, so the J call may be wrong. Germline CDR1 LNHNV, CDR2 YYDKDF (reference sequence). This CDR3 region has 15 residues. CDR3 in amino acids: CATSRGGTGPYEQYF. The CDR3 DNA follows: TGTGCCACCAGCAGAGGGGGGACAGGGCCCTACGAGCAGTACTTC.

This clone appeared a few times. V is TRBV2 and J is TRBJ1-6; weak D call: TRBD1 (5 bases). V lost 7 bases and J lost 7, with 11 bases in between. CDR1 is SNHLY and CDR2 is FYNNEI in the germline V gene. This CDR3 region has 13 residues. The CDR3 region has the DNA TGTGCCAGCACCGGGACTCAAAATTCACCCCTCCACTTT. Translated: CASTGTQNSPLHF.

The chain carries TRBV5-5 and TRBJ1-5; no definite D call. V was shortened by 2 bases and J by 8 bases, with 11 bases between the two germline ends. Germline assignment: CDR1 SGHKS and CDR2 YYEKEE (reference sequence). There are 13 residues in the CDR3. The CDR3 region is CASSFFGQEPQHF. Here the CDR3 DNA reads TGTGCCAGCAGCTTTTTTGGGCAGGAGCCCCAGCATTTT.

The V call is TRBV18, the J call TRBJ1-1; D is unresolved. The CDR3 extends over 16 amino acids. Germline V gene lookup returns CDR1 KGHSH and CDR2 LQKENI. Trimming took off 3 bases at V and 4 bases at J, with 18 bases between the two ends. For the CDR3, the DNA is TGTGCCAGCTCACCCCCTCAGGCCTTGGTTGGCACTGAAGCTTTCTTT. Protein product: CASSPPQALVGTEAFF. Looking up the rest from reference TRBV18 and TRBJ1-1 gives the full variable domain: NAGVMQNPRHLVRRRGQEARLRCSPMKGHSHVYWYRQLPEEGLKFMVYLQKENIIDESGMPKERFSAEFPKEGPSILRIQQVVRGDSAAYFCASSPPQALVGTEAFFGQGTRLTVV.

The chain is built from TRBV4-1 and TRBJ1-1; tentative D call: TRBD1 (6 bases). The V gene lost 1 base and the J gene lost 11 bases, with 14 bases spanning the gap. The CDR3 extends over 13 amino acids. From germline, CDR1 is MGHRA and CDR2 YSYEKL. DNA of the CDR3: TGCGCCAGCAGCCAAGCCTTTTCCCAGGGGGCTTTCTTT. Protein: CASSQAFSQGAFF.

This clone appeared a single time. The V gene is TRBV4-3, the J gene TRBJ2-7, with TRBD2 matching over 10 bases. From germline, CDR1 is LGHNA and CDR2 YSLEER. J was trimmed by 7 bases and V by 1 base; bases with no gene match: 10. The CDR3 consists of 16 residues. CDR3 region: CASSQGSSGGLGEQYF. CDR3 sequence (DNA): TGCGCCAGCAGCCAAGGTAGTAGCGGGGGGTTGGGGGAGCAGTACTTC.

The chain has TRBV5-4 and TRBJ2-5; a weak D match, TRBD1 (6 bases). CDR3 length: 14 residues. V lost 0 bases and J lost 9, with 15 bases in between. The germline CDR1 and CDR2 sequences are SGHNT and YYREEE (reference sequence). The DNA of the CDR3 is TGTGCCAGCAGCTTGGGAACAGGGCCAGGGGCCCAGTACTTC. It codes for CASSLGTGPGAQYF.

The chain recombines TRBV28 with TRBJ1-4, with 9 positions matching TRBD1. The CDR3 spans 15 residues. Germline V lookup: CDR1 MDHEN, CDR2 SYDVKM. V lost 5 bases and J lost 5; bases outside the gene matches: 6. The CDR3 is CASSRGQGLNEKLFF. CDR3 DNA sequence: TGTGCCAGCAGTCGGGGACAGGGATTAAATGAAAAACTGTTTTTT.

This rearrangement joins TRBV6-5 to TRBJ1-3, with D possibly TRBD1 on 6 matching bases. Trimming pared 6 bases from V and 9 bases from J, leaving 18 bases between. Germline CDR1 MNHEY, CDR2 SVGAGI. This CDR3 comprises 14 residues. The CDR3 reads CASSPQGFTATIYF. The CDR3 bases are TGTGCCAGCAGCCCCCAGGGGTTTACGGCCACCATATATTTT.

This clone was counted a few times. This CDR3 is CASRPDRLPYEQYF. As DNA, the CDR3 is TGTGCCAGCAGACCCGACAGGTTGCCCTACGAGCAGTACTTC. The chain uses TRBV2 and TRBJ2-7; D is possibly TRBD1 (6 bases). Germline V gives CDR1 SNHLY, CDR2 FYNNEI. There are 14 residues in the CDR3. Trimming shortened V by 6 bases and J by 2 bases, and 14 bases separated the two germline ends.

In this sample, this clone turned up once. The chain is built from TRBV12-5 and TRBJ1-1; D gene uncertain. V was clipped by 5 bases and J by 0 bases, with 7 bases between them. This CDR3 is built from 13 residues. Germline CDR1 is LGHNT and CDR2 is FRNRAP. The DNA of the CDR3 is TGTGCTAGTGGTCAACAGCTGAACACTGAAGCTTTCTTT. Residues: CASGQQLNTEAFF. Together with reference TRBV12-5 and TRBJ1-1, the CDR3 gives the full variable domain: DARVTQTPRHKVTEMGQEVTMRCQPILGHNTVFWYRQTMMQGLELLAYFRNRAPLDDSGMPKDRFSAEMPDATLATLKIQPSEPRDSAVYFCASGQQLNTEAFFGQGTRLTVV.

The chain couples TRBV29-1 to TRBJ2-3, with a possible D match to TRBD2 (7 bases). CDR1 and CDR2 (germline): SQVTM, ANQGSEA. The CDR3 sequence is 13 residues long. Trimming stripped 4 bases from V and 0 bases from J, with 8 bases between. The CDR3 here is CSVGGGSTDTQYF. DNA of the CDR3: TGCAGCGTTGGCGGGGGCAGCACAGATACGCAGTATTTT.

This clone showed up just once. This rearrangement joins TRBV6-5 to TRBJ1-5, with TRBD1 identical over 7 bases. CDR3 length: 15 amino acids. The germline V gene encodes CDR1 MNHEY and CDR2 SVGAGI. J gave up 0 bases and V 5 bases, and 4 bases lay outside the gene matches. CDR3 nucleotide sequence: TGTGCCAGCAGTACACAGGGGAATAGCAATCAGCCCCAGCATTTT. Amino acid sequence: CASSTQGNSNQPQHF.

J is TRBJ2-7 and V is TRBV18, with 7 bases lining up with TRBD1. V lost 4 bases, J lost 5 bases, and 5 bases stayed unmatched. From germline, CDR1 is KGHSH and CDR2 LQKENI. This CDR3 has 13 amino acids. The CDR3 reads CASSLGQSNEQYF. Written as DNA, the CDR3 is TGTGCCAGCTCACTGGGACAGTCCAACGAGCAGTACTTC.

The chain couples TRBV25-1 to TRBJ2-1; no clear D. CDR1 is MGHDK and CDR2 is SYGVNS in the germline V gene. The length of the CDR3 is 14 residues. Trimming stripped 2 bases from V and 12 bases from J, with 17 bases between. Written as DNA, the CDR3 is TGTGCCAGCAGTGAACCCCCGGCCTTTCGCGGGCAGTTCTTC. Translating gives CASSEPPAFRGQFF.

The chain links TRBV27 to TRBJ1-1; 7 positions agree with TRBD1. The CDR3 is 14 amino acids. The V gene end was trimmed by 0 bases and the J gene end by 5 bases; junction bases not matched to a gene: 3. Germline V lookup: CDR1 MNHEY, CDR2 SMNVEV (reference sequence). CDR3 region: CASSLSPGGTEAFF. The CDR3 nucleotides are TGTGCCAGCAGTTTATCCCCAGGGGGGACTGAAGCTTTCTTT.